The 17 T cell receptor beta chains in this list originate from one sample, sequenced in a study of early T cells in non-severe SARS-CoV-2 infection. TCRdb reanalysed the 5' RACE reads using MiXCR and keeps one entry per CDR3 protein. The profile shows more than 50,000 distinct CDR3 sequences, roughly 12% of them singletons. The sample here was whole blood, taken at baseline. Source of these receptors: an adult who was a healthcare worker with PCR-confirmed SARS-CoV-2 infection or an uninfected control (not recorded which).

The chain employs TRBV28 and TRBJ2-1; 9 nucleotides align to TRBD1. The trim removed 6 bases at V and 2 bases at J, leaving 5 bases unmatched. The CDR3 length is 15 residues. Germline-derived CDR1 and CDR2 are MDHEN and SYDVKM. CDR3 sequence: CASSLTGGAYNEQFF. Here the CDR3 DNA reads TGTGCCAGCAGCCTGACAGGGGGAGCCTACAATGAGCAGTTCTTC.

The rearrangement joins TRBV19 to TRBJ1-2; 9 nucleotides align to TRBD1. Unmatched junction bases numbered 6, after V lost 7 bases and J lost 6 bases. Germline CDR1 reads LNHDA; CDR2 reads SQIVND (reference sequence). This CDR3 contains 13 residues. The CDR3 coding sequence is TGTGCCAGTACCGGACAGGGGTGGCATGGCTACACCTTC. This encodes CASTGQGWHGYTF. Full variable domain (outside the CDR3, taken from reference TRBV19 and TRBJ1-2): DGGITQSPKYLFRKEGQNVTLSCEQNLNHDAMYWYRQDPGQGLRLIYYSQIVNDFQKGDIAEGYSVSREKKESFPLTVTSAQKNPTAFYLCASTGQGWHGYTFGSGTRLTVV.

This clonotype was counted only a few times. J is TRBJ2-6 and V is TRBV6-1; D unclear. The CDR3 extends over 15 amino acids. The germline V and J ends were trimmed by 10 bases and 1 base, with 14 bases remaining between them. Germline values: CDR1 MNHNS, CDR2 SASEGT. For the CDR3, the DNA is TGTGCCACCCTCGATTTGAAGTCTGGGGCCAACGTCCTGACTTTC. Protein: CATLDLKSGANVLTF.

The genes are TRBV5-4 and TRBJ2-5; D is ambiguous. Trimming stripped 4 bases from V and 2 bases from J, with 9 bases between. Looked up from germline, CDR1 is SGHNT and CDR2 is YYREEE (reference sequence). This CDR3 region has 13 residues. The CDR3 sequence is CASSLTQQETQYF. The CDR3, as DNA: TGTGCCAGCAGCCTGACGCAGCAAGAGACCCAGTACTTC.

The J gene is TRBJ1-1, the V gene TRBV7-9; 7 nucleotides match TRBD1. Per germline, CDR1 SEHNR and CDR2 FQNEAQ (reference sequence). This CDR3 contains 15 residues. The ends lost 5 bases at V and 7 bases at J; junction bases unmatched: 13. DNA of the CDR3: TGTGCCAGCAGCGACCCGACAGGGTCGGGCAATGAAGCTTTCTTT. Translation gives CASSDPTGSGNEAFF. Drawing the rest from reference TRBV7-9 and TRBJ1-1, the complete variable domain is DTGVSQNPRHKITKRGQNVTFRCDPISEHNRLYWYRQTLGQGPEFLTYFQNEAQLEKSRLLSDRFSAERPKGSFSTLEIQRTEQGDSAMYLCASSDPTGSGNEAFFGQGTRLTVV.

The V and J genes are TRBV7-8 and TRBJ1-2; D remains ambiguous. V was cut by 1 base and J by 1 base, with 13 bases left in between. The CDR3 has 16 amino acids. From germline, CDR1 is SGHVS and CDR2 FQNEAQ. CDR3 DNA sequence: TGTGCCAGCAGCTTAGGGGCGTACAGCTTTAACTATGGCTACACCTTC. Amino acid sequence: CASSLGAYSFNYGYTF.

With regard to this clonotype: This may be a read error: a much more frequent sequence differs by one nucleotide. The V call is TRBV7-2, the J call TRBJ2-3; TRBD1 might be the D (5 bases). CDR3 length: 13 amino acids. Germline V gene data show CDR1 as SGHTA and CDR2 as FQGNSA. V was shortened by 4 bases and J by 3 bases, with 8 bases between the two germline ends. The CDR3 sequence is CASSSSGTDTQYF. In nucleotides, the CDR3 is TGTGCCAGCAGCTCCTCAGGGACAGATACGCAGTATTTT.

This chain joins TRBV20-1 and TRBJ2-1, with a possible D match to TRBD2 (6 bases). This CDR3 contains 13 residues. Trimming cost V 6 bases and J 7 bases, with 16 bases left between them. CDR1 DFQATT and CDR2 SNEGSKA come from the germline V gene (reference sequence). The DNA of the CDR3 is TGCAGTGCCCCGGGACTGGGTGTTAATGAGCAGTTCTTC. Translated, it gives CSAPGLGVNEQFF.

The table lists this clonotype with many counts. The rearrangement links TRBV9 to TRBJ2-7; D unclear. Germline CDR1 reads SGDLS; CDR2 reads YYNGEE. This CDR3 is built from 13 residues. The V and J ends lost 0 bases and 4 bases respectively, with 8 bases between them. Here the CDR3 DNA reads TGTGCCAGCAGCGTAGCTTTAGGGTACGAGCAGTACTTC. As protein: CASSVALGYEQYF.

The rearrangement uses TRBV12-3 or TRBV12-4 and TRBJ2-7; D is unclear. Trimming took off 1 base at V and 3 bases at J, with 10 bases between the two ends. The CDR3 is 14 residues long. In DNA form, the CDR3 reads TGTGCCAGCAGTTTAGGCCTTACATACTACGAGCAGTACTTC. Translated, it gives CASSLGLTYYEQYF.

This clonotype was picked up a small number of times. In DNA, the CDR3 is TGTGCCAGCAGCTTAGAAGCCCAGACCCACTACGAGCAGTACTTC. Protein sequence: CASSLEAQTHYEQYF. The rearrangement uses TRBV11-2 and TRBJ2-7; no firm D call. The CDR3 runs to 15 residues. Germline CDR1 and CDR2: SGHAT and FQNNGV. V lost 0 bases, J lost 3 bases, and 12 bases lay in between.

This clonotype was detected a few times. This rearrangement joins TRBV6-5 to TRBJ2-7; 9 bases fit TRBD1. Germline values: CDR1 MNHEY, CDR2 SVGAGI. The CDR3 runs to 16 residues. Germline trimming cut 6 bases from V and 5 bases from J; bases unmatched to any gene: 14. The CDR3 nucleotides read TGTGCCAGCAGCCACTCACCGGGACAGGGTTTGCACGAGCAGTACTTC. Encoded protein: CASSHSPGQGLHEQYF.

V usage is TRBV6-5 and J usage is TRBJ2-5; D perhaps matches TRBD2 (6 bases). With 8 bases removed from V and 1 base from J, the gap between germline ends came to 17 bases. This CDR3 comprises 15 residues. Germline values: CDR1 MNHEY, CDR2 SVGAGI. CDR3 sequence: CASRMAGSVQETQYF. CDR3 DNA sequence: TGTGCCAGCCGTATGGCGGGAAGCGTCCAAGAGACCCAGTACTTC.

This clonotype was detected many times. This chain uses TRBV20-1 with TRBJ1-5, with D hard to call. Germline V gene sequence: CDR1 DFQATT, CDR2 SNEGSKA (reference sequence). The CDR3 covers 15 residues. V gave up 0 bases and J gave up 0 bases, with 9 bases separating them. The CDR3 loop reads CSAREGIYSNQPQHF. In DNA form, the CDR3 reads TGCAGTGCTAGAGAGGGAATTTATAGCAATCAGCCCCAGCATTTT.

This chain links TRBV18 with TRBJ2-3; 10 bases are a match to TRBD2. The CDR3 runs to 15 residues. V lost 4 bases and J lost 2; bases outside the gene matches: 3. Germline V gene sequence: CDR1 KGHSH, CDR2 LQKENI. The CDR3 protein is CASSRTSGLTDTQYF. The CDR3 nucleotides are TGTGCCAGCTCACGGACTAGCGGCCTCACAGATACGCAGTATTTT.

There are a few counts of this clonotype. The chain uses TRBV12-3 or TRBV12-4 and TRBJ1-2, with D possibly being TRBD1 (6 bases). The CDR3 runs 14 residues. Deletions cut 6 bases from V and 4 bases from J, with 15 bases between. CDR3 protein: CASSSRGTSYGYTF. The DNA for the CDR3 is TGTGCCAGCAGCAGCAGGGGAACAAGCTATGGCTACACCTTC.

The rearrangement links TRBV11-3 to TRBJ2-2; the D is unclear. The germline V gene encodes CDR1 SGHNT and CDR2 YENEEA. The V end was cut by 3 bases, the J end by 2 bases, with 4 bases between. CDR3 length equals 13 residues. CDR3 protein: CASSFENTGELFF. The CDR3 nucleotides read TGTGCCAGCAGCTTTGAAAACACCGGGGAGCTGTTTTTT.